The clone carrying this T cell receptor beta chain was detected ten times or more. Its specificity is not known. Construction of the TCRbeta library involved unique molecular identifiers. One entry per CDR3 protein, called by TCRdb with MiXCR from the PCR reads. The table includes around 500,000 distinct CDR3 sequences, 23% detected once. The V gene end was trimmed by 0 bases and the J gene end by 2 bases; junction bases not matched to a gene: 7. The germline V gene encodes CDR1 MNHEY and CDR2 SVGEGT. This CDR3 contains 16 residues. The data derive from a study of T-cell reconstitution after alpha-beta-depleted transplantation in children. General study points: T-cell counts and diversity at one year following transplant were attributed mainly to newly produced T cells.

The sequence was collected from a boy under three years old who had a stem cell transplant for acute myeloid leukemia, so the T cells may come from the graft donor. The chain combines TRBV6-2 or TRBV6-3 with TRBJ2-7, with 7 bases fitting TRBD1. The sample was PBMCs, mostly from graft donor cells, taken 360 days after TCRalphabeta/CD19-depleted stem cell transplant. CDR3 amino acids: CASSYSMTGRTYEQYV. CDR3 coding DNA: TGTGCCAGCAGTTACTCGATGACAGGGAGAACCTACGAGCAGTACGTC.